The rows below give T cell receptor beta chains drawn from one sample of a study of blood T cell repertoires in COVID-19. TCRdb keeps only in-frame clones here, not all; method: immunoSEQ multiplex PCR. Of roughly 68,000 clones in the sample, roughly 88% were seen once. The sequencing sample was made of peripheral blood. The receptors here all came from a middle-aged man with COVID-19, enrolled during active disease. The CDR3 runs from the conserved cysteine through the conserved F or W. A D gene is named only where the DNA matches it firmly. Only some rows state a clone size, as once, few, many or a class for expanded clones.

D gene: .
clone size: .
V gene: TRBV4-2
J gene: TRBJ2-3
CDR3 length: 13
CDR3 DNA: TGTGCCAGCAGCCCGACAGGGACTGATACGCAGTATTTT
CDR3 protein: CASSPTGTDTQYF

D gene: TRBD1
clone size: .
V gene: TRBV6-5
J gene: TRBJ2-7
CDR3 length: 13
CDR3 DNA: TGTGCCAGCAGTAGGGACAGCTACTACGAGCAGTACTTC
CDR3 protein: CASSRDSYYEQYF

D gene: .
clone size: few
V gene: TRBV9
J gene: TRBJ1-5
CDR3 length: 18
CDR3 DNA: TGTGCCAGCAGCGTAGGCCCCGGGACAAGATATAGCAATCAGCCCCAGCATTTT
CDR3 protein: CASSVGPGTRYSNQPQHF

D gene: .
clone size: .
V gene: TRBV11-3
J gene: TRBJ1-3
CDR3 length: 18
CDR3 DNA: TGTGCCAGCAGCAAGGGAGATATTGACACCGTCTCTGGAAACACCATATATTTT
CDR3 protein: CASSKGDIDTVSGNTIYF

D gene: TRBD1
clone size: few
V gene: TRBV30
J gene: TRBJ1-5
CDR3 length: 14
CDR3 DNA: TGTGCCTGGAGTAGGACAGGGTCAAATCAGCCCCAGCATTTT
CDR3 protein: CAWSRTGSNQPQHF

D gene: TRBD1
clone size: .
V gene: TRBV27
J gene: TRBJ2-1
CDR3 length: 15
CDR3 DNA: TGTGCCAGCAGTTTTAAGACAGGGGGTTTCTATGAGCAGTTCTTC
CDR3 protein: CASSFKTGGFYEQFF

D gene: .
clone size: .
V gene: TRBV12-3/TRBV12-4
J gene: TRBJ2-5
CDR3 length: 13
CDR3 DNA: TGTGCCAGCAGTTCACTAAGTTCCGAGACCCAGTACTTC
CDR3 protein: CASSSLSSETQYF

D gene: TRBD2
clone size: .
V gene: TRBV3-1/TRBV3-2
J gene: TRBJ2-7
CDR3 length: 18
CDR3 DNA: TGTGCCAGCAGCTATGGACTAGCGGCCCCTTTAAGCTCCTACGAGCAGTACTTC
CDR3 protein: CASSYGLAAPLSSYEQYF

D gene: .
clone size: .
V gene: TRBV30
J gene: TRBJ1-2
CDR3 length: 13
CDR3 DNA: TGTGCCTGGAGTGCCCCTCCTAACTATGGCTACACCTTC
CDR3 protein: CAWSAPPNYGYTF

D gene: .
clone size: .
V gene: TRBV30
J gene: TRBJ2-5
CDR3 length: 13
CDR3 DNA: TGTGCCTGGAGTGTACGGGGTGTACAGACCCAGTACTTC
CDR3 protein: CAWSVRGVQTQYF

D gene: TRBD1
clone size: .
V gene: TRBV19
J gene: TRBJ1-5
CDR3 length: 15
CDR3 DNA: TGTGCCAGTAGTATAGGGACAGGGGGCAGTCAGCCCCAGCATTTT
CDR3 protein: CASSIGTGGSQPQHF

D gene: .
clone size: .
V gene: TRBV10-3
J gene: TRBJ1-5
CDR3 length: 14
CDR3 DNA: TGTGCCATCAGTGAGGGGTCAGGGGATCAGCCCCAGCATTTT
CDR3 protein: CAISEGSGDQPQHF

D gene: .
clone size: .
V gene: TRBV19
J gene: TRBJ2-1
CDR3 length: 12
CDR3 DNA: TGTGCCAGTAGTTCCAGGGTCAATGAGCAGTTCTTC
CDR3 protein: CASSSRVNEQFF

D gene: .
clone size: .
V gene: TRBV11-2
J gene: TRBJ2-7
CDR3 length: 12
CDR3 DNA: TGTGCCAGCAGCTTAGACGGGGACGAGCAGTACTTC
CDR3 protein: CASSLDGDEQYF

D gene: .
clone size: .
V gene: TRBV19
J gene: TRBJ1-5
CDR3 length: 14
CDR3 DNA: TGTGCCAGTAGAAAGGGACAAAGCAATCAGCCCCAGCATTTT
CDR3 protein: CASRKGQSNQPQHF

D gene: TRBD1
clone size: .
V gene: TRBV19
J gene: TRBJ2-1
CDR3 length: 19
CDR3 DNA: TGTGCCAGTAGTATACGGGACAGGGGAATTTATAGCTCCTACAATGAGCAGTTCTTC
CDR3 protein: CASSIRDRGIYSSYNEQFF

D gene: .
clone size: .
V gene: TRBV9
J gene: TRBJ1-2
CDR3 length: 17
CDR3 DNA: TGTGCCAGCAGCGTAGTAACAGCCGAAACAACCAACTATGGCTACACCTTC
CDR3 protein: CASSVVTAETTNYGYTF

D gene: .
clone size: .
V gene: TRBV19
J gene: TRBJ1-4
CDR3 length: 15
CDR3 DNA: TGTGCCAGTAGTATAGTCACGGGGTCTAATGAAAAACTGTTTTTT
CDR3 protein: CASSIVTGSNEKLFF

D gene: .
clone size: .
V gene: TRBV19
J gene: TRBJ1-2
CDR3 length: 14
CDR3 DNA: TGTGCCAGTAAAGACAGGTCCCCCAACTATGGCTACACCTTC
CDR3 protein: CASKDRSPNYGYTF

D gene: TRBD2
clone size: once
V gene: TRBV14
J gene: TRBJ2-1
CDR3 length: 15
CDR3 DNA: TGTGCCAGCAGCCAAGATTTCGGGCGGGGGGATGAGCAGTTCTTC
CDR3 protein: CASSQDFGRGDEQFF

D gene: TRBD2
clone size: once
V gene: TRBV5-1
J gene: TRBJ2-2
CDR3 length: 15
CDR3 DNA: TGCGCCAGCAGCTTGGAGACTAGCTTCTCCGGGGAGCTGTTTTTT
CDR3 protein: CASSLETSFSGELFF

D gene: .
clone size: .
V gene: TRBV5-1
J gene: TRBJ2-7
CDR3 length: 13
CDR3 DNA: TGCGCCAGCAGCTTCGAACTAACCTACGAGCAGTACTTC
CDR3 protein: CASSFELTYEQYF

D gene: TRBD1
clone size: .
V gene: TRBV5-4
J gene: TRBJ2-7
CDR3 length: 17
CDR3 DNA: TGTGCCAGCAGCCGAGGGAACCGGGACAGGGGGCCGTGGGAGCAGTACTTC
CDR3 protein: CASSRGNRDRGPWEQYF

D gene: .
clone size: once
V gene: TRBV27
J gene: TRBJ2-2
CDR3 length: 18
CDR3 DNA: TGTGCCAGCAGTTTATTCCCTCACCCGACAGGCGCCGCCGGGGAGCTGTTTTTT
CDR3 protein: CASSLFPHPTGAAGELFF

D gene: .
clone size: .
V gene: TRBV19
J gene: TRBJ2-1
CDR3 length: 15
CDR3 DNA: TGTGCCAGTAGTATACGGTGGTCTACGCGCGATGAGCAGTTCTTC
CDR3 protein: CASSIRWSTRDEQFF

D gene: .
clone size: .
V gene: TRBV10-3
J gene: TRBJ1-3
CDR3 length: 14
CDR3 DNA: TGTGCCATCAGCCTTCAGGGATCTGGAAACACCATATATTTT
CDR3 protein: CAISLQGSGNTIYF

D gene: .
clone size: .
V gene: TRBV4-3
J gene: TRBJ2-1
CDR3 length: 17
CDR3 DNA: TGCGCCAGCAGCCAAGATCCTAGGGGCGCCGGTTGGGTTGAGCAGTTCTTC
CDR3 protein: CASSQDPRGAGWVEQFF

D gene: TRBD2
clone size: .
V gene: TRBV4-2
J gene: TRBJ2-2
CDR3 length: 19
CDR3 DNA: TGTGCCAGCAGCCAAGAGTGGAGGACTAGCGGGAGGGTCACCGGGGAGCTGTTTTTT
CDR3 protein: CASSQEWRTSGRVTGELFF

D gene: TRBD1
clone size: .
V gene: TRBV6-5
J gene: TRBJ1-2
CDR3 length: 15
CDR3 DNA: TGTGCCAGCAGTTATACAGGGGGCGCCGGCTATGGCTACACCTTC
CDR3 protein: CASSYTGGAGYGYTF

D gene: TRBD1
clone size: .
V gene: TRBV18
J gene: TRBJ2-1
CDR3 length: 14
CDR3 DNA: TGTGCCAGCTCACCCCTGGACAGGGACAGTGAGCAGTTCTTC
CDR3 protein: CASSPLDRDSEQFF

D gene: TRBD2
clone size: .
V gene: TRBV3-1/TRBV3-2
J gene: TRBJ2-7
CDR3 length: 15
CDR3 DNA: TGTGCCAGCAGCCAAGAGACGGGACTAGGCTACGAGCAGTACTTC
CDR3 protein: CASSQETGLGYEQYF

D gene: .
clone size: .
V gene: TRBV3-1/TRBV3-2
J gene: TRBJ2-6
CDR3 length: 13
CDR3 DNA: TGTGCCAGCAGCCAAACTTGGGCCAACGTCCTGACTTTC
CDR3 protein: CASSQTWANVLTF

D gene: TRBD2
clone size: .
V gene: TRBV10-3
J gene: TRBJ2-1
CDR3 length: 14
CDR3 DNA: TGTGCCATCAGTACCGGGGGGGGAGAGGATGAGCAGTTCTTC
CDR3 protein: CAISTGGGEDEQFF

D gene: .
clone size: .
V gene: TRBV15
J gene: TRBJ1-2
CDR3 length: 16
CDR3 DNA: TGTGCCACCAGCAGAGACAGCAGGGGTTACGGCTATGGCTACACCTTC
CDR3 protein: CATSRDSRGYGYGYTF

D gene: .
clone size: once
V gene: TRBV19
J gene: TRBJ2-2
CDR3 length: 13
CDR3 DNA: TGTGCCAGTAGTATCGCGGGGTTCGGGGAGCTGTTTTTT
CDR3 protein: CASSIAGFGELFF

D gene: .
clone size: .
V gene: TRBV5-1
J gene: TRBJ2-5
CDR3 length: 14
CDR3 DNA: TGCGCCAGCAGCTTGGTTGCAGGGAAAGAGACCCAGTACTTC
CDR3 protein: CASSLVAGKETQYF

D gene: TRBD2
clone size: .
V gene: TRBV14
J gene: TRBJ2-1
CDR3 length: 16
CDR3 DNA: TGTGCCAGCAGCCAAGATGGCGGGAGGGCCCTCAATGAGCAGTTCTTC
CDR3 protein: CASSQDGGRALNEQFF

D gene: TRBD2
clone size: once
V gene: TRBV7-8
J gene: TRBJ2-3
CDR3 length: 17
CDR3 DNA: TGTGCCAGCAGCTTATTCCGGCTAGCGGGGATGAGGAATACGCAGTATTTT
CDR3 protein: CASSLFRLAGMRNTQYF

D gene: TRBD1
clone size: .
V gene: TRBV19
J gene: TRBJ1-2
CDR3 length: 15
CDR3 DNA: TGTGCCAGTAGTCCGAACAGGGGGATTGACTATGGCTACACCTTC
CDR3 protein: CASSPNRGIDYGYTF

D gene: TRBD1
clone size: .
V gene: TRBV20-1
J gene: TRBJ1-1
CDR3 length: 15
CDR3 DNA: TGCAGTGCTAGTGTATCCGGGACAGACTCTTCTGAAGCTTTCTTT
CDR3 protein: CSASVSGTDSSEAFF

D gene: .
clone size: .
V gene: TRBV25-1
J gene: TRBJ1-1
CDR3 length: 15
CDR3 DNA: TGTGCCAGCAGTGAAGCTCTCCGGGGAAAAACTGAAGCTTTCTTT
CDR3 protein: CASSEALRGKTEAFF